A selection of T cell receptor beta chains follows, all from one sample in a study of blood T cell repertoires in COVID-19. The data were produced by immunoSEQ multiplex PCR, yet TCRdb's version contains in-frame clones alone and is incomplete. This sample has nearly 110,000 clones, with approximately 90% found just once. Sequencing input: peripheral blood. The origin of the receptors is a woman aged 25 to 45 with acute or convalescent COVID-19. Both conserved end residues are part of each CDR3.

v_call	j_call	cdr3_aa
TRBV3-1/TRBV3-2	TRBJ2-1	CASSRSGGNEQFF
TRBV13	TRBJ1-1	CASSKDRGGTEAFF
TRBV6-6	TRBJ1-1	CASSRQGAQMNTEAFF
TRBV5-5	TRBJ2-1	CASSLAASSYNEQFF
TRBV30	TRBJ1-5	CAWSSGGGQPQHF
TRBV6-1	TRBJ1-2	CASSAGGLGPGWGGYTF
TRBV6-2/TRBV6-3	TRBJ2-1	CASSYAGLAGGVNNEQFF
TRBV10-1	TRBJ2-1	CASSESGTDNEQFF
TRBV30	TRBJ2-7	CAWKAGLYEQYF
TRBV27	TRBJ2-2	CASMPLRDTGELFF
TRBV11-2	TRBJ2-2	CASSSRVSTGELFF
TRBV4-3	TRBJ1-1	CASSQDVDTEAFF
TRBV28	TRBJ1-1	CASSYRGYGTEAFF
TRBV4-1	TRBJ1-5	CASSQDRHQPQHF
TRBV19	TRBJ2-2	CASSLQLAGNTGELFF
TRBV18	TRBJ1-1	CASSPQTGDTEAFF
TRBV19	TRBJ2-7	CASSIEGRENSYEQYF
TRBV13	TRBJ1-2	CASSSRDRGGGYTF
TRBV11-2	TRBJ2-7	CASSPSYEQYF
TRBV6-4	TRBJ2-1	CASSPLGQGNEQFF
TRBV27	TRBJ1-5	CASSPTGYSFSNQPQHF
TRBV2	TRBJ2-7	CASSGVHEQYF
TRBV28	TRBJ2-2	CAEGVRNTGELFF
TRBV21-1	TRBJ1-2	CASSKGGYYGYTF
TRBV18	TRBJ1-1	CASSRQGSTEAFF
TRBV7-6	TRBJ2-3	CASSPRVTDTQYF
TRBV7-8	TRBJ2-7	CASSLRATETYEQYF
TRBV7-9	TRBJ1-1	CASSLVFQGSPNTEAFF
TRBV24-1	TRBJ2-3	CATSDDRVHTDTQYF
TRBV29-1	TRBJ2-7	CSVETPGYYEQYF
TRBV2	TRBJ2-7	CASRSTYLAEQYF
TRBV28	TRBJ1-6	CASLNWSSYNSPLHF
TRBV28	TRBJ2-7	CASIKTSLSGKQYF
TRBV7-2	TRBJ1-2	CASSGVDRASNYGYTF
TRBV14	TRBJ2-1	CASSRLTSGGAYAEQFF
TRBV28	TRBJ1-2	CASMGSGFGYTF
TRBV19	TRBJ2-3	CASTGEGEATQYF
TRBV12-5	TRBJ2-2	CASGPKHRNTGELFF
TRBV19	TRBJ2-2	CASSLWDREGGELFF